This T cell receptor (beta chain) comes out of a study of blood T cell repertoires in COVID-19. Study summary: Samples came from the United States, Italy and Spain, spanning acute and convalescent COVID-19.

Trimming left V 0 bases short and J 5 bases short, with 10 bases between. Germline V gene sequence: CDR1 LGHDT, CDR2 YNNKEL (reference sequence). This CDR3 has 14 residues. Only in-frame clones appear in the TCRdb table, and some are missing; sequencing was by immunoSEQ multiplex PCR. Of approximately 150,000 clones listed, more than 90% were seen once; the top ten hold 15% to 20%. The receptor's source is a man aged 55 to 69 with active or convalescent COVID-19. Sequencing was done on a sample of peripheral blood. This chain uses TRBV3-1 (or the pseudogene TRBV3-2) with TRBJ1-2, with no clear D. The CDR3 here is CASSQEEAGYGYTF. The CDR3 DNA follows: TGTGCCAGCAGCCAAGAAGAGGCGGGTTATGGCTACACCTTC.